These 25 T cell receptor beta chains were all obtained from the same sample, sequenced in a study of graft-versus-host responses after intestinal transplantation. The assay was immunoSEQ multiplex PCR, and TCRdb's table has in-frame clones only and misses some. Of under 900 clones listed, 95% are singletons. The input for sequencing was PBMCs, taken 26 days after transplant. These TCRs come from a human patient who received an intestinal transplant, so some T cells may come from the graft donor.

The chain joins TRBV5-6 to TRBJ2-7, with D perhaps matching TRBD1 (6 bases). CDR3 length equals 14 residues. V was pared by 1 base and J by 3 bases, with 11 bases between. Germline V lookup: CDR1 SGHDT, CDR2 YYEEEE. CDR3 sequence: CASSLTGRLYEQYF. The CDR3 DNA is TGTGCCAGCAGCTTGACAGGGCGGCTCTACGAGCAGTACTTC.

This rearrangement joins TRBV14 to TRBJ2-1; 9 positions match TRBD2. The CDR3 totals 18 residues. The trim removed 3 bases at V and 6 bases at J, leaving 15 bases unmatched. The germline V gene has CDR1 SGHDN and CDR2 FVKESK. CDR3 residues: CASSQLAGYGIQTNEQFF. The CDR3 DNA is TGTGCCAGCAGCCAGCTAGCGGGGTATGGTATACAGACCAATGAGCAGTTCTTC.

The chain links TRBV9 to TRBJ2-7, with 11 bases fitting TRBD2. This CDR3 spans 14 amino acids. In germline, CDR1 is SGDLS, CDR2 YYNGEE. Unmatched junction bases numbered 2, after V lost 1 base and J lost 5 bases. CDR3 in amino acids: CASSVTSGSHEQYF. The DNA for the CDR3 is TGTGCCAGCAGCGTAACTAGCGGGAGCCACGAGCAGTACTTC. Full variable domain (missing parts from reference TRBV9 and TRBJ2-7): DSGVTQTPKHLITATGQRVTLRCSPRSGDLSVYWYQQSLDQGLQFLIQYYNGEERAKGNILERFSAQQFPDLHSELNLSSLELGDSALYFCASSVTSGSHEQYFGPGTRLTVT.

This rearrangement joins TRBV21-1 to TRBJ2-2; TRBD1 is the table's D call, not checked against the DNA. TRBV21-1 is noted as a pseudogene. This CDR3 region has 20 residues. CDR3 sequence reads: CASSKKVLQGCQANTGELFF. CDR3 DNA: TGTGCCAGCAGCAAGAAGGTCCTTCAGGGGTGTCAAGCGAACACCGGGGAGCTGTTTTTT.

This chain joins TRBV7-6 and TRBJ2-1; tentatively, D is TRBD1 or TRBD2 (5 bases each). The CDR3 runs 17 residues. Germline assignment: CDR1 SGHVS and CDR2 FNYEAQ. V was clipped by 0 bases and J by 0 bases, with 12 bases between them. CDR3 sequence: CASSLAGWGRSYNEQFF. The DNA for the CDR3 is TGTGCCAGCAGCTTAGCTGGGTGGGGACGCTCCTACAATGAGCAGTTCTTC.

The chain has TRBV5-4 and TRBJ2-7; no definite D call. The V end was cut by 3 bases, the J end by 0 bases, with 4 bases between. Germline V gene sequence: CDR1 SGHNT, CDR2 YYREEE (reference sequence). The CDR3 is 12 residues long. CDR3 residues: CASSSSSYEQYF. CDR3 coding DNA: TGTGCCAGCAGCTCGAGCTCCTACGAGCAGTACTTC.

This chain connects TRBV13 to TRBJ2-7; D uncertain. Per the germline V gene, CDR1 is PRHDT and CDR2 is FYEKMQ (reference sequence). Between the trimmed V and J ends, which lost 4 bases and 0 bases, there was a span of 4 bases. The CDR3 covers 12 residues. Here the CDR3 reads CASSWSSYEQYF. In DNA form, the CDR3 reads TGTGCCAGCAGCTGGAGCTCCTACGAGCAGTACTTC.

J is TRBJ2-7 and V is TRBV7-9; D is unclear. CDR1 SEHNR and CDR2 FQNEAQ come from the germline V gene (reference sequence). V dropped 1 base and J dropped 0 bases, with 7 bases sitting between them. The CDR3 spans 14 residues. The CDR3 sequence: CASSLGPSSYEQYF. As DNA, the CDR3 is TGTGCCAGCAGCTTAGGCCCGAGCTCCTACGAGCAGTACTTC.

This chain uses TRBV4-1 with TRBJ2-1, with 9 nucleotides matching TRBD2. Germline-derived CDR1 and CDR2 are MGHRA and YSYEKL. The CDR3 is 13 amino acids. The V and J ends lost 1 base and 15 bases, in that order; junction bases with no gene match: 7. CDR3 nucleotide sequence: TGCGCCAGCAGCCAAGTGACAGGGACTAGCTTGTTCTTC. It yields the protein CASSQVTGTSLFF.

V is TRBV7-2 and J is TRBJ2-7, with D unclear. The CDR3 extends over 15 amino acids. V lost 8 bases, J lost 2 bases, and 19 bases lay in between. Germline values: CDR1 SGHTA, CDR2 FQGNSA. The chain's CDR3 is CASGYSPFPTYEQYF. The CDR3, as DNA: TGTGCCAGCGGTTACTCTCCCTTTCCAACCTACGAGCAGTACTTC.

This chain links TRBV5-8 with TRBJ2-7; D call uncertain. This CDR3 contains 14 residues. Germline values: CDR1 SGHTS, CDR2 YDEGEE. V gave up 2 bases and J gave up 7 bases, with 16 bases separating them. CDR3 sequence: CASSFLPHIREQYF. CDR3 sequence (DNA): TGTGCCAGCAGCTTTCTTCCCCATATAAGGGAGCAGTACTTC.

Here the CDR3 DNA reads TGTGCCAGCGAATCCATGGTAGGGCAGTTCTTC. Translating it yields CASESMVGQFF. V is TRBV7-9 and J is TRBJ2-1; D call uncertain. Trimming stripped 8 bases from V and 12 bases from J, with 14 bases between. CDR1 and CDR2 (germline): SEHNR, FQNEAQ (reference sequence). There are 11 residues in the CDR3. The variable domain in full, completed from reference TRBV7-9 and TRBJ2-1, reads DTGVSQNPRHKITKRGQNVTFRCDPISEHNRLYWYRQTLGQGPEFLTYFQNEAQLEKSRLLSDRFSAERPKGSFSTLEIQRTEQGDSAMYLCASESMVGQFFGPGTRLTVL.

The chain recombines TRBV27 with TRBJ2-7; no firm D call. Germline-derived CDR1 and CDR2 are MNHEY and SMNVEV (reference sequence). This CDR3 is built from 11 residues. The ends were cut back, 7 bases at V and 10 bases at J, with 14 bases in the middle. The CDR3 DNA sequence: TGTGCCAGCACTTCCGATCGCGTCCAGTACTTC. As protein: CASTSDRVQYF.

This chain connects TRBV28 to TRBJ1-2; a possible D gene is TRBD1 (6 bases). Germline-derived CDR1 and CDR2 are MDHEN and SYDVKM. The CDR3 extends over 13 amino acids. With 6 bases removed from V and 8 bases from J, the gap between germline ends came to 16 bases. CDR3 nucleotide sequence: TGTGCCAGCAGCCGCCCTCTAGGGGGAGGCTACACCTTC. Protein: CASSRPLGGGYTF.

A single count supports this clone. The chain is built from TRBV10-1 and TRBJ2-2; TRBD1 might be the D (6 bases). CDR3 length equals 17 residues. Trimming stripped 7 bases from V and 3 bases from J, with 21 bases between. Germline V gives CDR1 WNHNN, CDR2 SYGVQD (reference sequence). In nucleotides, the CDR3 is TGCGCCAGCATGAATACCGGGACACGAAAATACACCGGGGAGCTGTTTTTT. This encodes CASMNTGTRKYTGELFF.

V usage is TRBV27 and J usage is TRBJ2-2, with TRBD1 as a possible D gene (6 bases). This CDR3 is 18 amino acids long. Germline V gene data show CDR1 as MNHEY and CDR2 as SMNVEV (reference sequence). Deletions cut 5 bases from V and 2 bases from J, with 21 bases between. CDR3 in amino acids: CASSPGPRTEKNTGELFF. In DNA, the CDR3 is TGTGCCAGCAGTCCCGGCCCCCGGACAGAAAAAAACACCGGGGAGCTGTTTTTT.

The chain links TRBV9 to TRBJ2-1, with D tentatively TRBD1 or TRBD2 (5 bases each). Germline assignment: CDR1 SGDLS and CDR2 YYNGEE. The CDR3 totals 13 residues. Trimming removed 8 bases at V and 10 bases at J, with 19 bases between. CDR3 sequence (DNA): TGTGCCAGTGGGACGGGACGGGTTGTGGAGCAGTTCTTC. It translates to CASGTGRVVEQFF.

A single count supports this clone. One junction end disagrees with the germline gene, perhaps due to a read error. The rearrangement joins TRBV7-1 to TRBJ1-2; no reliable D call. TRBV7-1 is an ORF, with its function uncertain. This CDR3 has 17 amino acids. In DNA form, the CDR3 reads TGTGCCAGCAGCCCTGAGCATTACGAGGGAAAGACCTATGACTACACCTTC. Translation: CASSPEHYEGKTYDYTF.

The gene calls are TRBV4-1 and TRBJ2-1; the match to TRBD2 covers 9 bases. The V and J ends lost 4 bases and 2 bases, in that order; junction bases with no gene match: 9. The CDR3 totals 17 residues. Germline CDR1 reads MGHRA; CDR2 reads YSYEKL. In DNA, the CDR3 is TGCGCCAGCAGCCCAACCCATAGCGGGAGTACCTACAATGAGCAGTTCTTC. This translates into CASSPTHSGSTYNEQFF.

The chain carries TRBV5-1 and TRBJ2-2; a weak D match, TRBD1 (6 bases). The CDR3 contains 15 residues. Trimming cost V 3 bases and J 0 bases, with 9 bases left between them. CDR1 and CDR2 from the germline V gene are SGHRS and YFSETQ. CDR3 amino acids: CASSSTGANTGELFF. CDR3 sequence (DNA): TGCGCCAGCAGCTCGACAGGAGCGAACACCGGGGAGCTGTTTTTT.

The CDR3 sequence: CASSLDSANTGELFF. The CDR3, as DNA: TGTGCCAGCAGTTTAGACAGTGCGAACACCGGGGAGCTGTTTTTT. The chain carries TRBV28 and TRBJ2-2; weak D call: TRBD1 (5 bases). Germline V gives CDR1 MDHEN, CDR2 SYDVKM. The V and J ends lost 2 bases and 0 bases respectively, with 7 bases between them. CDR3 length: 15 amino acids.

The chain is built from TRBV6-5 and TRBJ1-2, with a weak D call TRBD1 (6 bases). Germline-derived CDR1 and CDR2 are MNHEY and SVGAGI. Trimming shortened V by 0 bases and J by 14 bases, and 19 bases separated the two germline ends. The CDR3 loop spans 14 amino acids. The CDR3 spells CASSYSATDSPLTF. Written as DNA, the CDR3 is TGTGCCAGCAGTTACTCAGCCACGGACAGCCCTCTTACCTTC.

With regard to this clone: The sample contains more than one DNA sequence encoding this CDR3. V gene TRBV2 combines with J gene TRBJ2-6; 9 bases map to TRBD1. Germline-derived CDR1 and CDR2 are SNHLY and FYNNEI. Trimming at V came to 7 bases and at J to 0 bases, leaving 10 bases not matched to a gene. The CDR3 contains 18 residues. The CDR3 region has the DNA TGTGCCAGCACCAGGTACAGGGGGCCTTTCTCTGGGGCCAACGTCCTGACTTTC. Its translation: CASTRYRGPFSGANVLTF.

DNA of the CDR3: TGTGCCAGCAGCGGGAGGAGTTACAATGAGCAGTTCTTC. Translated: CASSGRSYNEQFF. The chain recombines TRBV28 with TRBJ2-1; 7 bases fit TRBD2. Losses at the gene ends were 6 bases for V and 4 bases for J; bases not matched to a gene: 3. Per germline, CDR1 MDHEN and CDR2 SYDVKM. The CDR3 is 13 residues long.

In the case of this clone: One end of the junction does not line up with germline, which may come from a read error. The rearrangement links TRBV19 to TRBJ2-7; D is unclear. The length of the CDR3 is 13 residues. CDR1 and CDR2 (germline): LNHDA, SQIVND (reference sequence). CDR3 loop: CASSINSYYEQYF. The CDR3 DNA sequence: TGTGCCAGCAGTATTAATTCATACTACGAGCAGTACTTC.